The 28 T cell receptor beta chains below all came from one sample that was sequenced in a study of T cells in Graves' hyperthyroidism and ophthalmopathy. From RNA transcripts, TCR beta CDR3 regions were amplified. The HTBI primer set drove a first-round RT-PCR of the TCR CDR3. In TCRdb, the multiplex PCR reads were re-called with MiXCR into one record per CDR3 protein. The repertoire includes 40,000 to 55,000 distinct CDR3 sequences, around half of them detected once, and 30% to 35% sits in the top ten. Sequencing was done on a sample of peripheral blood or thyroid tissue (not recorded which). The receptors here all came from a woman aged 50 to 65 with Graves' hyperthyroidism.

This clonotype has a count of ten or more. This chain links TRBV11-2 with TRBJ2-5; tentative D call: TRBD2 (6 bases). V lost 5 bases, J lost 7 bases, and 14 bases lay in between. CDR3 length: 13 amino acids. CDR1 is SGHAT and CDR2 is FQNNGV in the germline V gene. CDR3 amino acids: CASSPTSTGTQYF. CDR3 nucleotide sequence: TGTGCCAGCAGCCCGACTAGTACTGGGACCCAGTACTTC.

This chain connects TRBV20-1 to TRBJ2-7; TRBD1 or TRBD2 may be the D gene (5 bases each). CDR3 length: 14 residues. Germline CDR1 reads DFQATT; CDR2 reads SNEGSKA (reference sequence). V was clipped by 3 bases and J by 7 bases, with 19 bases between them. CDR3 in amino acids: CSARTGLGTGEQYF. CDR3 coding DNA: TGCAGTGCTAGGACGGGATTGGGGACCGGGGAGCAGTACTTC.

This clonotype was detected many times. The rearrangement uses TRBV29-1 and TRBJ2-7; 15 bases fit TRBD2. CDR3 length: 17 residues. The ends lost 6 bases at V and 1 base at J; junction bases unmatched: 10. Germline CDR1 reads SQVTM; CDR2 reads ANQGSEA. DNA of the CDR3: TGCAGCGTGGGGGGGGGACTAGCGGGAGGCGGTTCCTACGAGCAGTACTTC. Translated, it gives CSVGGGLAGGGSYEQYF.

Many counts were recorded for this clonotype. V and J are TRBV14 and TRBJ1-1; the match to TRBD1 covers 8 bases. With 1 base clipped from V and 11 bases from J, the junction kept 3 bases outside the gene matches. CDR1 SGHDN and CDR2 FVKESK come from the germline V gene. The CDR3 spans 12 residues. CDR3 region: CASSQARGQAFF. DNA for the CDR3: TGTGCCAGCAGCCAAGCCAGGGGGCAGGCTTTCTTT.

This clonotype has at least ten counts. Compared with germline, one end of the junction differs, possibly owing to a read error. The genes are TRBV29-1 and TRBJ2-6; D unclear. The CDR3 runs 13 residues. Germline V lookup: CDR1 SQVTM, CDR2 ANQGSEA. This CDR3 reads CGVASAGANVLTF. The CDR3 DNA sequence: TGCGGCGTTGCGTCAGCTGGGGCCAACGTCCTGACTTTC.

This clonotype was seen many times. The chain links TRBV3-1 to TRBJ1-1; weak D call: TRBD1 (5 bases). Trimming took 4 bases from V and 1 from J, leaving 13 bases between them. CDR3 length: 15 amino acids. The V gene's germline CDR1 is LGHDT and CDR2 YNNKEL (reference sequence). The DNA of the CDR3 is TGTGCCAGCAGCCTCCCCTCCGGGGGGAACACTGAAGCTTTCTTT. As protein: CASSLPSGGNTEAFF.

This clonotype was seen at least ten times. The chain employs TRBV10-3 and TRBJ2-5; TRBD1 agrees at 8 bases. The germline V gene encodes CDR1 ENHRY and CDR2 SYGVKD. With 6 bases clipped from V and 1 base from J, the junction kept 4 bases outside the gene matches. The CDR3 has 14 amino acids. The CDR3 sequence is CAISSRGLQETQYF. The CDR3 DNA reads TGTGCCATCAGCAGCAGGGGGCTCCAAGAGACCCAGTACTTC.

This chain uses TRBV2 with TRBJ2-7; D perhaps matches TRBD1 (6 bases). The CDR3 spans 13 residues. V was pared by 4 bases and J by 3 bases, with 10 bases between. Germline V gene lookup returns CDR1 SNHLY and CDR2 FYNNEI. The DNA of the CDR3 is TGTGCCAGCAGTGGGGCAGGGGTCTACGAGCAGTACGTC. Protein product: CASSGAGVYEQYV.

This clonotype was recorded many times. The chain combines TRBV4-1 with TRBJ2-5; maybe TRBD2 (7 bases). Trimming took off 10 bases at V and 4 bases at J, with 22 bases between the two ends. Germline CDR1 MGHRA, CDR2 YSYEKL. The CDR3 runs 15 residues. This CDR3 is CATAQADGGRETQYF. The CDR3 DNA follows: TGCGCCACCGCTCAGGCAGACGGGGGGCGAGAGACCCAGTACTTC.

The rearrangement uses TRBV7-8 and TRBJ1-2; TRBD1 agrees at 7 bases. Germline V lookup: CDR1 SGHVS, CDR2 FQNEAQ. The CDR3 runs to 11 residues. V was clipped by 1 base and J by 12 bases; unmatched bases: 2. CDR3: CASSLGQGNTF. CDR3 DNA: TGTGCCAGCAGCTTAGGACAGGGCAACACCTTC.

The chain has TRBV27 and TRBJ2-3, with TRBD2 matching 11 bases. The CDR3 covers 16 residues. The trim removed 2 bases at V and 0 bases at J, leaving 1 base unmatched. CDR1 and CDR2 from the germline V gene are MNHEY and SMNVEV (reference sequence). This chain's CDR3 is CASSLGTSGSTDTQYF. The CDR3 bases are TGTGCCAGCAGTTTAGGGACTAGCGGCAGCACAGATACGCAGTATTTT.

This clonotype showed up many times. The chain recombines TRBV7-2 with TRBJ1-1, with D tentatively TRBD1 (5 bases). Germline V lookup: CDR1 SGHTA, CDR2 FQGNSA. The CDR3 length is 15 residues. The germline V and J ends were trimmed by 5 bases and 0 bases, with 13 bases remaining between them. CDR3 DNA: TGTGCCAGCAGCCGTCCGGGACCCATGAACACTGAAGCTTTCTTT. Residues: CASSRPGPMNTEAFF. Filled out from reference TRBV7-2 and TRBJ1-1, the complete variable domain reads GAGVSQSPSNKVTEKGKDVELRCDPISGHTALYWYRQSLGQGLEFLIYFQGNSAPDKSGLPSDRFSAERTGGSVSTLTIQRTQQEDSAVYLCASSRPGPMNTEAFFGQGTRLTVV.

The J gene is TRBJ2-5, the V gene TRBV20-1; 13 bases are a match to TRBD2. V was clipped by 4 bases and J by 5 bases; unmatched bases: 1. This CDR3 comprises 13 residues. From germline, CDR1 is DFQATT and CDR2 SNEGSKA (reference sequence). The CDR3 loop is CSAMTSGRETQYF. In nucleotides, the CDR3 is TGCAGTGCTATGACTAGCGGGAGGGAGACCCAGTACTTC.

The chain employs TRBV10-2 and TRBJ2-7, with 10 bases fitting TRBD1. This CDR3 comprises 17 residues. Germline CDR1 reads WSHSY; CDR2 reads SAAADI. Germline trimming cut 5 bases from V and 6 bases from J; bases unmatched to any gene: 16. This chain's CDR3 is CASSTPGQGHGSVEQYF. For the CDR3, the DNA is TGCGCCAGCAGTACACCGGGACAGGGGCACGGATCGGTCGAGCAGTACTTC.

The chain combines TRBV7-8 with TRBJ1-2, with TRBD1 matching 7 bases. Unmatched junction bases numbered 3, after V lost 2 bases and J lost 3 bases. This CDR3 is 14 amino acids long. The germline V gene encodes CDR1 SGHVS and CDR2 FQNEAQ. The CDR3 coding sequence is TGTGCCAGCAGCTTATTCACAGGGGACTATGGCTACACCTTC. Translation gives CASSLFTGDYGYTF.

The chain carries TRBV27 and TRBJ2-3; 10 bases fit TRBD1. The CDR3 totals 15 residues. The germline gives CDR1 MNHEY, CDR2 SMNVEV (reference sequence). Unmatched junction bases numbered 5, after V lost 0 bases and J lost 8 bases. The CDR3 here is CASSLSGTGEGTQYF. Here the CDR3 DNA reads TGTGCCAGCAGTTTATCGGGGACAGGGGAAGGTACGCAGTATTTT.

The chain recombines TRBV12-3 or TRBV12-4 with TRBJ1-6; D is undetermined. Trimming stripped 7 bases from V and 2 bases from J, with 15 bases between. CDR3 size: 16 residues. The CDR3 DNA reads as TGTGCCAGCAACCCGGGTCGAGTCGCCTATAATTCACCCCTCCACTTT. Protein: CASNPGRVAYNSPLHF.

V and J are TRBV10-3 and TRBJ2-3; no firm D call. V shed 5 bases and J shed 4 bases, with 19 bases lying between them. The CDR3 extends over 16 amino acids. The germline CDR1 and CDR2 sequences are ENHRY and SYGVKD. The CDR3 loop is CAISSTVGAVSDTQYF. The CDR3 DNA follows: TGTGCCATCAGTTCGACCGTGGGTGCAGTCTCAGATACGCAGTATTTT.

The chain uses TRBV7-2 and TRBJ2-7, with 13 bases aligning to TRBD2. Germline V gene lookup returns CDR1 SGHTA and CDR2 FQGNSA. V shed 6 bases, J shed 6 bases, and the junction held 5 bases outside the gene matches. The CDR3 covers 14 residues. The chain's CDR3 is CASRSGTSGIEQYF. The CDR3 DNA sequence: TGTGCCAGCAGATCCGGGACTAGCGGGATCGAGCAGTACTTC.

The J gene is TRBJ2-2, the V gene TRBV20-1, with 7 bases identical to TRBD2. Germline CDR1 DFQATT, CDR2 SNEGSKA (reference sequence). The CDR3 has 14 amino acids. With V trimmed by 0 bases and J by 4 bases, 2 bases remained unmatched. Here the CDR3 DNA reads TGCAGTGCTAGAGATCGCGGGAGCACCGGGGAGCTGTTTTTT. Translating gives CSARDRGSTGELFF.

The V call is TRBV20-1, the J call TRBJ2-5, with TRBD2 matching over 12 bases. With V trimmed by 4 bases and J by 5 bases, 5 bases remained unmatched. The germline V gene has CDR1 DFQATT and CDR2 SNEGSKA (reference sequence). This CDR3 spans 14 amino acids. For the CDR3, the DNA is TGCAGTGCTATGACTAGCGGGAGCGCCGAGACCCAGTACTTC. Translation gives CSAMTSGSAETQYF.

The chain uses TRBV24-1 and TRBJ2-5; either TRBD1 or TRBD2 may fit D (5 bases each). The V gene lost 1 base and the J gene lost 3 bases, with 14 bases spanning the gap. Germline V CDR1 and CDR2: KGHDR, SFDVKD. This CDR3 has 16 residues. The CDR3 reads CATSDFRDPGEETQYF. The CDR3 bases are TGTGCCACCAGTGATTTCAGGGATCCCGGGGAAGAGACCCAGTACTTC.

Comment on this clonotype: This may be a read error: a much more frequent sequence differs by one nucleotide. The genes are TRBV6-2 or TRBV6-3 and TRBJ2-5, with D perhaps matching TRBD2 (6 bases). There are 13 residues in the CDR3. V lost 6 bases, J lost 5 bases, and 13 bases lay in between. CDR1 and CDR2 (germline): MNHEY, SVGEGT. The CDR3 region is CASRKLAGETQYF. The CDR3 DNA is TGTGCCAGCAGAAAACTAGCCGGGGAGACCCAGTACTTC.

This clonotype was counted at least ten times. This CDR3 is CASSVGALGTDTQYF. In nucleotides, the CDR3 is TGTGCCAGCAGTGTGGGGGCTCTTGGCACAGATACGCAGTATTTT. This chain uses TRBV2 with TRBJ2-3, with D possibly TRBD1 on 6 matching bases. Germline V CDR1 and CDR2: SNHLY, FYNNEI. The CDR3 runs 15 residues. V lost 4 bases and J lost 1, with 12 bases in between.

A note on this clonotype: A much larger clone is a single base away; this may be a read error. Likely a read error: the CDR3 ends without its conserved phenylalanine or tryptophan. The V and J genes are TRBV28 and TRBJ1-1; unclear D gene. Germline V gives CDR1 MDHEN, CDR2 SYDVKM. The CDR3 is made up of 14 amino acids. The germline V and J ends were trimmed by 2 bases and 3 bases, with 10 bases remaining between them. CDR3 sequence: CASSLTYEHTEAFL. Here the CDR3 DNA reads TGTGCCAGCAGTTTAACGTACGAACACACTGAAGCTTTCCTT.

Turning to this clonotype: It is unclear where the CDR3 begins or ends on the DNA, so no DNA is shown, and the CDR3 is as TCRdb lists it. V gene TRBV7-8 combines with J gene TRBJ1-1; TRBD1 is the table's D call and was not checked against the DNA. The CDR3 length equals 20 residues, ends included. From germline, CDR1 is SGHVS and CDR2 FQNEAQ. Here the CDR3 reads CASSFGEETQYFGPGTEAFF.

The chain has TRBV2 and TRBJ1-5; TRBD1 matches 7 bases. The CDR3 is 15 amino acids. CDR1 and CDR2 (germline): SNHLY, FYNNEI. With V trimmed by 4 bases and J by 2 bases, 5 bases remained unmatched. The CDR3 protein is CASSGQGVGNQPQHF. CDR3 nucleotide sequence: TGTGCCAGCAGTGGACAGGGAGTCGGCAATCAGCCCCAGCATTTT.

This clonotype was seen a handful of times. The rearrangement joins TRBV9 to TRBJ2-7, with TRBD2 as a possible D gene (5 bases). Between the trimmed V and J ends, which lost 7 bases and 0 bases, there was a span of 11 bases. CDR3 length: 13 residues. Germline V lookup: CDR1 SGDLS, CDR2 YYNGEE. DNA of the CDR3: TGTGCCAGCTCTTCGGGGAGCTCCTACGAGCAGTACTTC. Encoded protein: CASSSGSSYEQYF.